The 29 T cell receptor beta chains below were found in one sample sequenced in a study of T cell changes during pregnancy in multiple sclerosis. The data were produced by immunoSEQ multiplex PCR, yet TCRdb's version contains in-frame clones alone and is incomplete. The sample has 48,000 or so clones, about 94% seen once; the top ten hold more than 0.45%. Sample: CD4+ T cells from peripheral blood mononuclear cells, taken in the first trimester of pregnancy. The origin of the receptors is a female donor with multiple sclerosis, enrolled in a pregnancy study.

This clone was detected only once. This CDR3 is CASSRGGQGDVAFF. The DNA for the CDR3 is TGTGCCAGCAGCCGGGGGGGACAGGGAGATGTAGCTTTCTTT. The rearrangement joins TRBV5-8 to TRBJ1-1; 9 bases align to TRBD1. The CDR3 is 14 residues long. Germline V lookup: CDR1 SGHTS, CDR2 YDEGEE. The junction had 11 bases not matched to a gene; V was cut back by 4 bases and J by 10 bases.

This clone appeared once. The rearrangement uses TRBV4-1 and TRBJ2-1; D ambiguous. There are 13 residues in the CDR3. Germline assignment: CDR1 MGHRA and CDR2 YSYEKL. V was shortened by 2 bases and J by 3 bases, with 5 bases between the two germline ends. The CDR3 DNA is TGCGCCAGCAGCCAACCCTTCTACAATGAGCAGTTCTTC. It translates to CASSQPFYNEQFF.

The chain carries TRBV14 and TRBJ2-7; no reliable D call. Trimming removed 4 bases at V and 0 bases at J, with 7 bases between. CDR1 is SGHDN, CDR2 FVKESK, per germline. This CDR3 spans 13 amino acids. For the CDR3, the DNA is TGTGCCAGCAGCCTTTCGAGCTCCTACGAGCAGTACTTC. Translation: CASSLSSSYEQYF.

Of note for this clone: Other DNA sequences in the same sample also yield this CDR3. This chain connects TRBV5-6 to TRBJ1-2; D ambiguous. CDR1 is SGHDT and CDR2 is YYEEEE in the germline V gene. The CDR3 is 14 amino acids. V lost 0 bases and J lost 2, with 8 bases in between. The CDR3 spells CASSLVTANYGYTF. CDR3 bases: TGTGCCAGCAGCTTGGTTACAGCCAACTATGGCTACACCTTC.

The chain recombines TRBV6-6 with TRBJ1-1; the D gene is possibly TRBD1 (6 bases). The V end lost 2 bases, the J end lost 1 base, and 14 bases lay between the germline ends. The V gene's germline CDR1 is MNHNY and CDR2 SVGAGI (reference sequence). The CDR3 totals 16 residues. The CDR3 spells CASSYIRGQSNTEAFF. The DNA for the CDR3 is TGTGCCAGCAGTTACATCCGCGGACAGTCGAACACTGAAGCTTTCTTT.

V is TRBV6-6 and J is TRBJ2-7; possible D gene TRBD1, 5 bases. Deletions cut 4 bases from V and 4 bases from J, with 8 bases between. CDR1 and CDR2 from the germline V gene are MNHNY and SVGAGI (reference sequence). CDR3 length equals 12 residues. The CDR3 protein is CASSFQGYEQYF. CDR3 in DNA: TGTGCCAGCAGTTTTCAGGGTTACGAGCAGTACTTC.

CDR3 sequence: CASSPPSTSGHYYNEQFF. The CDR3 DNA follows: TGTGCCAGCTCACCACCGTCAACTTCCGGACACTACTACAATGAGCAGTTCTTC. This chain uses TRBV18 with TRBJ2-1, with a tentative D call TRBD1 (5 bases). V lost 0 bases and J 3 bases, leaving 18 bases between the germline ends. In germline, CDR1 is KGHSH, CDR2 LQKENI. The CDR3 runs to 18 residues.

This sequence joins TRBV5-6 and TRBJ1-1, with 10 bases identical to TRBD1. The CDR3 runs to 14 residues. CDR1 and CDR2 (germline): SGHDT, YYEEEE. V was pared by 0 bases and J by 10 bases, with 6 bases of the junction left unmatched. DNA of the CDR3: TGTGCCAGCAGCTTGGGACAGGGGGCGGTTGCAGCTTTCTTT. It yields the protein CASSLGQGAVAAFF.

This chain uses TRBV2 with TRBJ2-5, with 8 positions matching TRBD2. After removal of 3 bases from V and 5 bases from J, the junction contained 2 bases not matched to a gene. Germline V CDR1 and CDR2: SNHLY, FYNNEI. The CDR3 length is 13 residues. The DNA for the CDR3 is TGTGCCAGCAGTGATCCTAGCGGGGAGACCCAGTACTTC. Encoded protein: CASSDPSGETQYF.

The chain couples TRBV5-1 to TRBJ2-5; maybe TRBD2 (5 bases). The CDR3 is 15 amino acids. Germline values: CDR1 SGHRS, CDR2 YFSETQ. V lost 3 bases to trimming and J lost 3 bases, with 15 bases between them. The CDR3 loop reads CASSSVGRGEETQYF. For the CDR3, the DNA is TGCGCCAGCAGCTCGGTCGGACGGGGAGAAGAGACCCAGTACTTC. The full variable domain, rest sourced from reference TRBV5-1 and TRBJ2-5, is KAGVTQTPRYLIKTRGQQVTLSCSPISGHRSVSWYQQTPGQGLQFLFEYFSETQRNKGNFPGRFSGRQFSNSRSEMNVSTLELGDSALYLCASSSVGRGEETQYFGPGTRLLVL.

The chain uses TRBV6-6 and TRBJ2-3, with TRBD2 matching 13 bases. This CDR3 is built from 16 residues. Losses at the gene ends were 5 bases for V and 9 bases for J; bases not matched to a gene: 11. CDR1 MNHNY and CDR2 SVGAGI come from the germline V gene (reference sequence). CDR3: CASSPRKLAGGMTQYF. The CDR3, as DNA: TGTGCCAGCAGTCCGCGAAAACTAGCGGGGGGGATGACGCAGTATTTT.

The chain has TRBV5-1 and TRBJ2-5; 9 bases are shared with TRBD2. Germline V CDR1 and CDR2: SGHRS, YFSETQ. V was clipped by 4 bases and J by 2 bases; unmatched bases: 9. The length of the CDR3 is 16 residues. CDR3 amino acids: CASSPSGLAQQETQYF. The CDR3 DNA sequence: TGCGCCAGCAGCCCCTCTGGACTAGCGCAACAAGAGACCCAGTACTTC.

V gene TRBV29-1 combines with J gene TRBJ1-1, with D hard to call. Trimming took off 4 bases at V and 1 base at J, with 7 bases between the two ends. This CDR3 is built from 12 residues. Germline assignment: CDR1 SQVTM and CDR2 ANQGSEA. CDR3 protein: CSVAPGNTEAFF. The CDR3 DNA reads TGCAGCGTTGCCCCGGGGAACACTGAAGCTTTCTTT.

The V and J genes are TRBV2 and TRBJ2-6; the D gene is possibly TRBD2 (5 bases). CDR3 length: 16 amino acids. The V and J ends lost 7 bases and 0 bases respectively, with 13 bases between them. CDR1 SNHLY and CDR2 FYNNEI come from the germline V gene. The CDR3 DNA sequence: TGTGCCAGCAAGTGGGAGAGCTCCTCTGGGGCCAACGTCCTGACTTTC. It yields the protein CASKWESSSGANVLTF. The variable domain in full, completed from reference TRBV2 and TRBJ2-6, reads EPEVTQTPSHQVTQMGQEVILRCVPISNHLYFYWYRQILGQKVEFLVSFYNNEISEKSEIFDDQFSVERPDGSNFTLKIRSTKLEDSAMYFCASKWESSSGANVLTFGAGSRLTVL.

The rearrangement links TRBV5-4 to TRBJ2-1, with TRBD2 identical over 11 bases. Trimming cost V 5 bases and J 7 bases; bases outside gene matches: 8. The CDR3 length is 15 residues. Germline lookup yields CDR1 SGHNT and CDR2 YYREEE (reference sequence). CDR3 sequence reads: CASSSTSGGSNEQFF. The CDR3, as DNA: TGTGCCAGCAGTTCCACTAGCGGGGGCTCGAATGAGCAGTTCTTC.

J is TRBJ2-7 and V is TRBV6-5; 7 bases match TRBD1. The germline V gene encodes CDR1 MNHEY and CDR2 SVGAGI. CDR3 length: 12 residues. The trim removed 8 bases at V and 4 bases at J, leaving 5 bases unmatched. The CDR3 sequence: CASWDRPYEQYF. CDR3 in DNA: TGTGCCAGCTGGGACAGACCTTACGAGCAGTACTTC.

The count of this clone is one. The CDR3 loop reads CVTARGLNQPQHF. CDR3 sequence (DNA): TGTGTCACAGCGAGGGGGCTCAATCAGCCCCAGCATTTT. This rearrangement joins TRBV6-6 to TRBJ1-5, with 7 bases that match TRBD1. Germline V gene sequence: CDR1 MNHNY, CDR2 SVGAGI (reference sequence). This CDR3 is 13 amino acids long.

The chain joins TRBV10-3 to TRBJ2-7, with TRBD2 matching 13 bases. Losses at the gene ends were 10 bases for V and 2 bases for J; bases not matched to a gene: 2. CDR1 is ENHRY, CDR2 SYGVKD, per germline. The CDR3 loop spans 13 amino acids. CDR3 nucleotides: TGTGCCACAACTAGCGGGGGGGCCTACGAGCAGTACTTC. This gives the protein CATTSGGAYEQYF.

This clone appeared a single time. CDR3 nucleotides: TGTGCCAGCAGCCAGTCGACAGGGCTCCCTGAAGCTTTCTTT. It specifies CASSQSTGLPEAFF. This chain joins TRBV14 and TRBJ1-1, with 7 bases identical to TRBD1. V lost 3 bases, J lost 6 bases, and 7 bases stayed unmatched. This CDR3 is 14 amino acids long. Germline V gene sequence: CDR1 SGHDN, CDR2 FVKESK.

The chain couples TRBV19 to TRBJ1-5; 7 nucleotides align to TRBD1. The CDR3 is 14 residues long. Germline assignment: CDR1 LNHDA and CDR2 SQIVND (reference sequence). Trimming took 3 bases from V and 6 from J; bases not matched to a gene: 5. CDR3: CASSIQSGGQPQHF. The CDR3 coding sequence is TGTGCCAGTAGTATTCAGTCAGGGGGTCAGCCCCAGCATTTT.

The J gene is TRBJ2-1, the V gene TRBV7-2; 9 positions match TRBD2. The V gene end was trimmed by 2 bases and the J gene end by 6 bases; junction bases not matched to a gene: 5. CDR3 length: 15 amino acids. Germline V lookup: CDR1 SGHTA, CDR2 FQGNSA. CDR3 protein: CASSLLAGDLNEQFF. The CDR3 nucleotides are TGTGCCAGCAGCTTATTAGCGGGGGACCTCAATGAGCAGTTCTTC. The variable domain in full, with the rest retrieved from reference TRBV7-2 and TRBJ2-1, is GAGVSQSPSNKVTEKGKDVELRCDPISGHTALYWYRQSLGQGLEFLIYFQGNSAPDKSGLPSDRFSAERTGGSVSTLTIQRTQQEDSAVYLCASSLLAGDLNEQFFGPGTRLTVL.

The V and J genes are TRBV4-1 and TRBJ2-7; TRBD1 aligns across 9 bases. The V and J ends lost 4 bases and 0 bases, in that order; junction bases with no gene match: 4. The CDR3 length is 15 residues. The V gene's germline CDR1 is MGHRA and CDR2 YSYEKL. CDR3 sequence: CASSLGQGSSYEQYF. The CDR3 coding sequence is TGCGCCAGCAGCCTGGGACAGGGAAGCTCCTACGAGCAGTACTTC.

The chain couples TRBV30 to TRBJ2-7; 7 nucleotides agree with TRBD1. The J segment lost 4 bases and the V segment lost 7 bases, leaving 4 bases of the junction unmatched. CDR3 size: 11 residues. The germline CDR1 and CDR2 sequences are GTSNPN and SVGIG (reference sequence). CDR3 bases: TGTGCCTACCGACAGGGTTACGAGCAGTACTTC. Translation: CAYRQGYEQYF.

The gene calls are TRBV30 and TRBJ1-1; 9 nucleotides match TRBD1. The CDR3 consists of 15 residues. The germline gives CDR1 GTSNPN, CDR2 SVGIG (reference sequence). V lost 3 bases to trimming and J lost 1 base; unmatched junction nucleotides: 6. CDR3 amino acids: CAWRTGGSGNTEAFF. The CDR3 nucleotides read TGTGCCTGGAGGACAGGGGGTTCAGGGAACACTGAAGCTTTCTTT.

The genes are TRBV12-5 and TRBJ2-2; 8 bases line up with TRBD1. V shed 1 base and J 8 bases; nucleotides not matched to a gene: 12. The CDR3 consists of 17 residues. Germline CDR1 LGHNT, CDR2 FRNRAP. The CDR3 sequence: CASGLALGQGAWGELFF. DNA for the CDR3: TGTGCTAGTGGTTTGGCCCTTGGGCAGGGGGCTTGGGGGGAGCTGTTTTTT.

This clone was counted once. The rearrangement uses TRBV14 and TRBJ1-6, with 8 bases fitting TRBD1. V shed 1 base and J 10 bases; nucleotides not matched to a gene: 18. CDR3 length equals 19 residues. Germline V gives CDR1 SGHDN, CDR2 FVKESK. This chain's CDR3 is CASSQVAISGQGLSSPLHF. DNA for the CDR3: TGTGCCAGCAGCCAAGTAGCCATCTCAGGACAGGGCCTTTCATCACCCCTCCACTTT.

This sequence joins TRBV9 and TRBJ2-3; D not certain. The ends were cut back, 1 base at V and 0 bases at J, with 3 bases in the middle. Germline assignment: CDR1 SGDLS and CDR2 YYNGEE. There are 13 residues in the CDR3. Here the CDR3 reads CASSVTSTDTQYF. The CDR3 DNA sequence: TGTGCCAGCAGCGTAACTAGCACAGATACGCAGTATTTT.

The chain is built from TRBV7-9 and TRBJ2-1, with 7 nucleotides matching TRBD2. CDR1 and CDR2 (germline): SEHNR, FQNEAQ (reference sequence). The junction had 1 base not matched to a gene; V was cut back by 0 bases and J by 5 bases. The CDR3 is 14 residues long. CDR3 sequence: CASSLAGGDNEQFF. CDR3 sequence (DNA): TGTGCCAGCAGCTTAGCGGGGGGGGACAATGAGCAGTTCTTC.

This rearrangement joins TRBV6-5 to TRBJ1-6; 7 positions agree with TRBD1. The CDR3 runs to 14 residues. V trimming: 6 bases; J trimming: 7 bases; junction bases outside the gene matches: 6. Germline CDR1 reads MNHEY; CDR2 reads SVGAGI. In nucleotides, the CDR3 is TGTGCCAGCAGCAGAACAGGGGCGAATTCACCCCTCCACTTT. Translation gives CASSRTGANSPLHF.